The clone carrying this T cell receptor beta chain was counted a single time. Its matching antigen is unknown. The data originate from a study of cytomegalovirus exposure and HLA in healthy donors. Study-level results: When a later analysis compared HLA-associated TCR beta chains with equally common others, the HLA-associated chains turned out to be more clonally expanded and to have lower generation probabilities.

Losses at the gene ends were 5 bases for V and 0 bases for J; bases not matched to a gene: 3. Looked up from germline, CDR1 is MDHEN and CDR2 is SYDVKM. The CDR3 spans 15 residues. With 60 Vbeta and 13 Jbeta primers, the PCR was carried out. Per the original data handling: Later, an analysis found 80 million or so unique TCR beta chains, and 9.5 million to 12 million of these were shared. The assay was immunoSEQ multiplex PCR, and TCRdb's table has in-frame clones only and misses some. V, J and clone size are those of that table, while D and trimming were read from the DNA. The table has about 65,000 clones, 60% to 80% seen once.

The TCR originated in a girl between 5 and 17 years old in good health and CMV-seropositive. The sequenced material came from PBMCs. The rearrangement links TRBV28 to TRBJ1-4, with 7 positions matching TRBD1. CDR3 in amino acids: CASSRDSTTNEKLFF. For the CDR3, the DNA is TGTGCCAGCAGTAGGGACAGCACAACTAATGAAAAACTGTTTTTT.